These 3 T cell receptor beta chains came from one sample sequenced in a study of T cell responses to AZD1222 COVID-19 vaccine. Clones were read by immunoSEQ multiplex PCR, and TCRdb kept only the in-frame ones, dropping some. The table includes 99,000 or so clones, approximately 90% detected once. The sequencing used peripheral blood, collected on day 0 of AZD1222 vaccination. All receptors derive from an adult in good health.

This sequence joins TRBV25-1 and TRBJ1-1, with D perhaps matching TRBD1 (5 bases). The germline gives CDR1 MGHDK, CDR2 SYGVNS. The CDR3 has 15 amino acids. With 4 bases removed from V and 6 bases from J, the gap between germline ends came to 18 bases. In DNA form, the CDR3 reads TGTGCCAGCAGTGGATTCGACACAGGTAGGGCTGAAGCTTTCTTT. This gives the protein CASSGFDTGRAEAFF.

The chain carries TRBV5-4 and TRBJ2-3, with TRBD2 as a possible D gene (6 bases). This CDR3 region has 15 residues. The V gene's germline CDR1 is SGHNT and CDR2 YYREEE (reference sequence). V was shortened by 4 bases and J by 6 bases, with 18 bases between the two germline ends. As DNA, the CDR3 is TGTGCCAGCAGCGCGGGTCCCTTGGGGGGTGATACGCAGTATTTT. It specifies CASSAGPLGGDTQYF. Drawing the rest from reference TRBV5-4 and TRBJ2-3, the complete variable domain is ETGVTQSPTHLIKTRGQQVTLRCSSQSGHNTVSWYQQALGQGPQFIFQYYREEENGRGNFPPRFSGLQFPNYSSELNVNALELDDSALYLCASSAGPLGGDTQYFGPGTRLTVL.

V gene TRBV7-9 combines with J gene TRBJ1-5, with D possibly matching TRBD1 (5 bases). The CDR3 has 19 amino acids. Germline V gives CDR1 SEHNR, CDR2 FQNEAQ (reference sequence). The V gene lost 3 bases and the J gene lost 3 bases, with 24 bases spanning the gap. CDR3 sequence (DNA): TGTGCCAGCAGCTTCGACTTATCACCGGGACTGCCTTTCAATCAGCCCCAGCATTTT. Translating gives CASSFDLSPGLPFNQPQHF.